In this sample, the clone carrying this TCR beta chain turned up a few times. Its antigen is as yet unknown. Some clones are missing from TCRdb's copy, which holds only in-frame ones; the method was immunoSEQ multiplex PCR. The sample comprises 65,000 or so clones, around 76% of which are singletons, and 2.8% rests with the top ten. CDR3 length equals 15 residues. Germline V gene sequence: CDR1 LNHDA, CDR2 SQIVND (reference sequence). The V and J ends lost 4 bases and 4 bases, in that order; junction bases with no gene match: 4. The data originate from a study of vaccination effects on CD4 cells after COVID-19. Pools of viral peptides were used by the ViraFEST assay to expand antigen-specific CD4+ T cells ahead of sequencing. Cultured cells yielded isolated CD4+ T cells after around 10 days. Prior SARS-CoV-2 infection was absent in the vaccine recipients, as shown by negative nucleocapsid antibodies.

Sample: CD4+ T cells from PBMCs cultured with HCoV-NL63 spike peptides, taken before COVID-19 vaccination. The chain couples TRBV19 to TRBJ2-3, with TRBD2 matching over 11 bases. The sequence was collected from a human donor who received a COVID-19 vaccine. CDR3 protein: CASSTGLAAADTQYF. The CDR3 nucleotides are TGTGCCAGTAGTACGGGACTAGCGGCAGCAGATACGCAGTATTTT. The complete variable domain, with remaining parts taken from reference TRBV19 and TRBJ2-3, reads DGGITQSPKYLFRKEGQNVTLSCEQNLNHDAMYWYRQDPGQGLRLIYYSQIVNDFQKGDIAEGYSVSREKKESFPLTVTSAQKNPTAFYLCASSTGLAAADTQYFGPGTRLTVL.